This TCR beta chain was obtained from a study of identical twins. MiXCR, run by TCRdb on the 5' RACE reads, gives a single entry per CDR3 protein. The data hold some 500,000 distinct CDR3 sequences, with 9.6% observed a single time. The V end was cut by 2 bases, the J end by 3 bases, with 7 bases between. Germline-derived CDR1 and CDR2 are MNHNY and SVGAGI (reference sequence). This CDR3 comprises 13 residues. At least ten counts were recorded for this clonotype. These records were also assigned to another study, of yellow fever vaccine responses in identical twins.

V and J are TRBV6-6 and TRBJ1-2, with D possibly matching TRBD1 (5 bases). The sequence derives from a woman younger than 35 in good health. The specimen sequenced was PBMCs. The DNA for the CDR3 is TGTGCCAGCAGTTACGACAGATACTATGGCTACACCTTC. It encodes CASSYDRYYGYTF.